A selection of T cell receptor beta chains follows, all from one sample in a study of blood T cells in healthy people across ages. MiXCR, run by TCRdb on the 5' RACE reads, gives a single entry per CDR3 protein. Of 500,000 to 650,000 distinct CDR3 sequences in the sample, over 25% were seen once. The sample was also linked to a second study, of T cells of mothers and their children.

The material sequenced was blood. The receptors were sampled from a boy between 2 and 10 years old in good health. Each CDR3 is given with its conserved first and last residue. D genes are given only for firm matches. The listing skips clone size in some rows; elsewhere it reads once, few, many or a size class.

abundance: few
d_gene: .
j_gene: TRBJ2-3
v_gene: TRBV20-1
CDR3aa: CSARDGLTTDRPFPRRVDTQYF
CDR3nt: TGCAGTGCTAGAGACGGACTGACGACCGACCGACCGTTTCCCCGAAGGGTAGATACGCAGTATTTT

abundance: few
d_gene: .
j_gene: TRBJ2-1
v_gene: TRBV6-2/TRBV6-3
CDR3aa: CASSYSVGQRSYNEQFF
CDR3nt: TGTGCCAGCAGTTACTCCGTCGGGCAGCGGTCCTACAATGAGCAGTTCTTC

abundance: .
d_gene: .
j_gene: TRBJ2-1
v_gene: TRBV4-1
CDR3aa: CASSLAGQKKFF
CDR3nt: TGCGCCAGCAGCCTCGCTGGACAGAAGAAATTCTTC

abundance: few
d_gene: .
j_gene: TRBJ1-6
v_gene: TRBV6-2/TRBV6-3
CDR3aa: CASGRSPLHF
CDR3nt: TGTGCCAGCGGTCGTTCACCCCTCCACTTT

abundance: .
d_gene: .
j_gene: TRBJ2-6
v_gene: TRBV6-2/TRBV6-3
CDR3aa: CASRPISGANVLTF
CDR3nt: TGTGCCAGCAGGCCGATCTCTGGGGCCAACGTCCTGACTTTC

abundance: .
d_gene: .
j_gene: TRBJ1-3
v_gene: TRBV14
CDR3aa: CAGSASSGNTIYF
CDR3nt: TGTGCCGGCAGCGCGAGCTCTGGAAACACCATATATTTT

abundance: few
d_gene: TRBD2
j_gene: TRBJ2-7
v_gene: TRBV10-3
CDR3aa: CAISPGGAEQYF
CDR3nt: TGTGCCATCAGTCCCGGGGGGGCCGAGCAGTACTTC

abundance: .
d_gene: .
j_gene: TRBJ2-7
v_gene: TRBV7-9
CDR3aa: CASSFGGHEQYF
CDR3nt: TGTGCCAGCAGCTTTGGGGGCCACGAGCAGTACTTC

abundance: .
d_gene: .
j_gene: TRBJ1-1
v_gene: TRBV5-5
CDR3aa: CASSLVVGAVVNTEAFF
CDR3nt: TGTGCCAGCAGCTTGGTTGTGGGGGCGGTGGTGAACACTGAAGCTTTCTTT

abundance: few
d_gene: .
j_gene: TRBJ1-3
v_gene: TRBV5-1
CDR3aa: CASSLAPSRISGNTIYF
CDR3nt: TGCGCCAGCAGCTTGGCCCCTTCCCGAATCTCTGGAAACACCATATATTTT

abundance: once
d_gene: TRBD2
j_gene: TRBJ2-3
v_gene: TRBV6-6
CDR3aa: CASTGLAGRDTQYF
CDR3nt: TGTGCCAGCACTGGACTAGCGGGGAGGGATACGCAGTATTTT

abundance: few
d_gene: .
j_gene: TRBJ1-2
v_gene: TRBV6-1
CDR3aa: CASKSWADGYTF
CDR3nt: TGTGCCAGCAAGTCCTGGGCCGATGGCTACACCTTC

abundance: .
d_gene: .
j_gene: TRBJ1-1
v_gene: TRBV12-3/TRBV12-4
CDR3aa: CASSFELMNTEAFF
CDR3nt: TGTGCCAGCAGTTTCGAGTTGATGAACACTGAAGCTTTCTTT

abundance: few
d_gene: .
j_gene: TRBJ1-4
v_gene: TRBV27
CDR3aa: CASSPWRGQNEKLFF
CDR3nt: TGTGCCAGCAGTCCTTGGAGAGGGCAAAATGAAAAACTGTTTTTT

abundance: few
d_gene: .
j_gene: TRBJ1-2
v_gene: TRBV7-2
CDR3aa: CASSLAAEGGGYTF
CDR3nt: TGTGCCAGCAGCTTAGCCGCGGAAGGGGGAGGCTACACCTTC

abundance: .
d_gene: TRBD1
j_gene: TRBJ2-1
v_gene: TRBV7-9
CDR3aa: CASSRRDRDEQFF
CDR3nt: TGTGCCAGCAGCCGACGGGACAGGGATGAGCAGTTCTTC

abundance: .
d_gene: TRBD1
j_gene: TRBJ2-7
v_gene: TRBV20-1
CDR3aa: CSAKGTGIFHEQYF
CDR3nt: TGCAGTGCTAAAGGGACAGGGATATTTCACGAGCAGTACTTC

abundance: .
d_gene: TRBD2
j_gene: TRBJ2-5
v_gene: TRBV15
CDR3aa: CATSREAGGPTTQYF
CDR3nt: TGTGCCACCAGCAGAGAAGCGGGAGGGCCCACGACCCAGTACTTC

abundance: .
d_gene: .
j_gene: TRBJ1-1
v_gene: TRBV19
CDR3aa: CASRGQEAFF
CDR3nt: TGTGCCAGTAGGGGCCAGGAAGCTTTCTTT

abundance: .
d_gene: .
j_gene: TRBJ2-7
v_gene: TRBV4-1
CDR3aa: CASSQNLGGYEQYF
CDR3nt: TGCGCCAGCAGCCAGAATCTGGGGGGTTACGAGCAGTACTTC

abundance: few
d_gene: TRBD2
j_gene: TRBJ2-5
v_gene: TRBV27
CDR3aa: CASSFMGGSLETQYF
CDR3nt: TGTGCCAGCAGTTTCATGGGCGGGAGTCTGGAGACCCAGTACTTC

abundance: .
d_gene: .
j_gene: TRBJ2-3
v_gene: TRBV7-2
CDR3aa: CASSLLWRDTQYF
CDR3nt: TGTGCCAGCAGCTTATTATGGCGAGATACGCAGTATTTT

abundance: .
d_gene: TRBD2
j_gene: TRBJ2-5
v_gene: TRBV5-5
CDR3aa: CASSPEAGHETQYF
CDR3nt: TGTGCCAGCAGCCCCGAAGCGGGGCATGAGACCCAGTACTTC

abundance: .
d_gene: TRBD2
j_gene: TRBJ2-5
v_gene: TRBV7-2
CDR3aa: CASSFLLTSALPQYF
CDR3nt: TGTGCCAGCAGCTTCCTCTTGACTAGCGCTCTGCCCCAGTACTTC

abundance: few
d_gene: .
j_gene: TRBJ2-1
v_gene: TRBV7-7
CDR3aa: CASSLSLTGNEQFF
CDR3nt: TGTGCCAGCAGCTTATCCTTGACTGGCAATGAGCAGTTCTTC

abundance: few
d_gene: TRBD1
j_gene: TRBJ2-7
v_gene: TRBV7-8
CDR3aa: CASSWQQGPAYEQSF
CDR3nt: TGTGCCAGCAGCTGGCAACAGGGGCCAGCCTACGAGCAGTCCTTC

abundance: .
d_gene: .
j_gene: TRBJ2-3
v_gene: TRBV5-5
CDR3aa: CASSLKPHDVLDTQYF
CDR3nt: TGTGCCAGCAGCTTGAAACCGCACGATGTATTAGATACGCAGTATTTT

abundance: few
d_gene: TRBD1
j_gene: TRBJ1-2
v_gene: TRBV10-3
CDR3aa: CAISESRDSTGYTF
CDR3nt: TGTGCCATCAGTGAGTCGCGGGACAGTACTGGCTACACCTTC

abundance: .
d_gene: .
j_gene: TRBJ1-1
v_gene: TRBV10-3
CDR3aa: CAIHNSGDTEAFF
CDR3nt: TGTGCCATTCACAATTCGGGAGACACTGAAGCTTTCTTT

abundance: few
d_gene: TRBD2
j_gene: TRBJ2-5
v_gene: TRBV5-1
CDR3aa: CASSDRAGGQETQYF
CDR3nt: TGCGCCAGCAGCGACAGAGCGGGGGGACAAGAGACCCAGTACTTC

abundance: once
d_gene: .
j_gene: TRBJ2-1
v_gene: TRBV6-2/TRBV6-3
CDR3aa: CASSYPRQANEQFF
CDR3nt: TGTGCCAGCAGTTACCCCCGACAGGCCAATGAGCAGTTCTTC